Listed below are T cell receptor beta chains from one sample, sequenced in a study of blood T cell repertoires in COVID-19. Produced via immunoSEQ multiplex PCR; TCRdb's table is partial and in-frame only. The sample has some 150,000 clones; more than 80% are singletons. The sample taken for sequencing was PBMCs or T cells enriched from blood (not recorded which). The receptors stem from a man aged 45-65 years who had recovered from COVID-19. The CDR3 runs from the conserved cysteine through the conserved F or W. A D gene is named only where the DNA matches it firmly. Rows give clone size only sometimes, using once, few, many, or a class for an expanded clone.

j_call,d_call,clone_size,v_call,cdr3_aa,cdr3_nt
TRBJ2-3,TRBD2,.,TRBV6-6,CASSPGGEADTQYF,TGTGCCAGCAGTCCCGGGGGGGAGGCAGATACGCAGTATTTT
TRBJ2-3,.,.,TRBV27,CASTFADGADTQYF,TGTGCCAGCACCTTTGCGGACGGGGCAGATACGCAGTATTTT
TRBJ1-1,.,.,TRBV5-1,CASSSYRDSTEAFF,TGCGCCAGCAGCTCTTACAGGGATAGCACTGAAGCTTTCTTT
TRBJ2-2,.,.,TRBV7-3,CASSRPAGELFF,TGTGCCAGCAGCCGTCCGGCCGGGGAGCTGTTTTTT
TRBJ1-5,.,.,TRBV24-1,CATSARGDLNQPQHF,TGTGCCACCAGTGCGCGGGGGGATCTCAATCAGCCCCAGCATTTT
TRBJ1-2,.,once,TRBV28,CASSLSGSYGYTF,TGTGCCAGCAGTTTATCAGGCAGCTATGGCTACACCTTC
TRBJ1-6,.,.,TRBV9,CASSSRQYNSPLHF,TGTGCCAGCAGCTCCCGACAATATAATTCACCCCTCCACTTT
TRBJ1-5,TRBD1,.,TRBV24-1,CASCAGQRGQPQHF,TGTGCCAGCTGCGCGGGACAGCGGGGGCAGCCCCAGCATTTT
TRBJ2-5,TRBD1,.,TRBV7-2,CASSGDRGGETQYF,TGTGCCAGCAGCGGCGACAGGGGGGGGGAGACCCAGTACTTC
TRBJ2-3,.,.,TRBV5-6,CASRLRGGTDTQYF,TGTGCCAGCAGACTCAGGGGGGGCACAGATACGCAGTATTTT
TRBJ1-1,TRBD1,.,TRBV4-1,CASSQVFRTGEKNTEAFF,TGCGCCAGCAGCCAGGTCTTCCGGACAGGGGAGAAGAACACTGAAGCTTTCTTT
TRBJ1-2,.,.,TRBV28,CASMGTGTYGYTF,TGTGCCAGCATGGGAACAGGGACCTATGGCTACACCTTC
TRBJ2-3,TRBD2,.,TRBV18,CASLLAGQSTDTQYF,TGTGCCAGTTTGTTAGCGGGCCAAAGCACAGATACGCAGTATTTT
TRBJ2-3,TRBD1,.,TRBV28,CASRVTGALGQYF,TGTGCCAGCAGAGTGACAGGGGCGCTGGGGCAGTATTTT
TRBJ2-2,.,.,TRBV11-1,CASSPLRGSNTGELFF,TGTGCCAGCAGCCCCCTGCGTGGTTCGAACACCGGGGAGCTGTTTTTT
TRBJ1-3,TRBD1,.,TRBV3-1/TRBV3-2,CASSQGDRGGNTIYF,TGTGCCAGCAGCCAAGGGGACAGGGGAGGAAACACCATATATTTT
TRBJ1-1,TRBD1,.,TRBV6-5,CASRPGQGRKTFF,TGTGCCAGCAGACCGGGACAGGGGAGGAAAACTTTCTTT
TRBJ1-6,TRBD1,once,TRBV28,CASSPPDRGNSPLHF,TGTGCCAGCAGTCCCCCGGACAGGGGAAATTCACCCCTCCACTTT